This entry lists 10 T cell receptor beta chains sequenced from one sample in a study of blood T cells in healthy people across ages. The second PCR ran about 7 to 12 cycles with a sample-barcoded 5' primer and J-beta primers. MiXCR, applied by TCRdb to the 5' RACE reads, yields one record per CDR3 protein. Of approximately 880,000 distinct CDR3 sequences listed, around 48% were seen once; the top ten hold around 15%. Sequenced material: blood. The receptors originated from a man aged 25 to 40 in good health.

The V and J genes are TRBV5-1 and TRBJ1-5; 7 bases align to TRBD1. Trimming at V came to 0 bases and at J to 3 bases, leaving 9 bases not matched to a gene. The CDR3 loop spans 17 amino acids. Germline loops: CDR1 SGHRS, CDR2 YFSETQ. The DNA of the CDR3 is TGCGCCAGCAGCTTGGACAGGGGTCTTTTTGCCAATCAGCCCCAGCATTTT. It specifies CASSLDRGLFANQPQHF.

The chain links TRBV3-1 to TRBJ2-3; D not resolved. Between the trimmed V and J ends, which lost 4 bases and 4 bases, there was a span of 9 bases. Germline CDR1 is LGHDT and CDR2 is YNNKEL (reference sequence). This CDR3 is built from 13 residues. CDR3 sequence reads: CASSPNGADTQYF. CDR3 bases: TGTGCCAGCAGCCCCAATGGCGCAGATACGCAGTATTTT.

This clonotype was detected a few times. V usage is TRBV7-2 and J usage is TRBJ2-3; D may be TRBD2 (5 bases). Trimming removed 3 bases from V and 4 bases from J, with 11 bases in between. CDR3 length: 14 residues. CDR1 and CDR2 (germline): SGHTA, FQGNSA. The CDR3 nucleotides read TGTGCCAGCAGCTTTCGGCTAGCTTCAGATACGCAGTATTTT. Its translation: CASSFRLASDTQYF.

CDR3 residues: CASRSRGYQETQYF. The CDR3 DNA follows: TGTGCCAGCAGGAGCAGGGGGTACCAAGAGACCCAGTACTTC. This rearrangement joins TRBV25-1 to TRBJ2-5, with 7 bases lining up with TRBD1. Trimming cost V 6 bases and J 0 bases; bases outside gene matches: 4. The germline gives CDR1 MGHDK, CDR2 SYGVNS. This CDR3 spans 14 amino acids.

The genes are TRBV4-1 and TRBJ1-1; possible D gene TRBD1, 6 bases. The V gene lost 3 bases and the J gene lost 1 base, with 9 bases spanning the gap. Germline assignment: CDR1 MGHRA and CDR2 YSYEKL. The CDR3 runs to 14 residues. CDR3 residues: CASSQGHTNTEAFF. The CDR3 DNA follows: TGCGCCAGCAGCCAGGGACACACGAACACTGAAGCTTTCTTT.

This clonotype appeared a few times. Its ends do not fully match the called genes, so a read error is possible. CDR3 protein: CASSPLQGGQPQHF. The DNA of the CDR3 is TGTGCCAGCAGCCCTCTCCAGGGTGGTCAGCCCCAGCATTTT. The chain couples TRBV4-1 to TRBJ1-5, with D maybe TRBD1 (5 bases). The CDR3 sequence is 14 residues long. Per germline, CDR1 MGHRA and CDR2 YSYEKL.

The chain links TRBV5-1 to TRBJ2-3; D uncertain. The CDR3 covers 16 residues. CDR1 and CDR2 from the germline V gene are SGHRS and YFSETQ. V shed 1 base and J shed 0 bases, with 12 bases lying between them. CDR3 nucleotide sequence: TGCGCCAGCAGCTTGCGTCCTGCGGTTAGCACAGATACGCAGTATTTT. Amino acids: CASSLRPAVSTDTQYF.

Many counts were recorded for this clonotype. The chain uses TRBV6-5 and TRBJ2-3; 9 bases map to TRBD1. The CDR3 is 15 amino acids. V was clipped by 4 bases and J by 1 base; unmatched bases: 3. Germline-derived CDR1 and CDR2 are MNHEY and SVGAGI. The CDR3 DNA sequence: TGTGCCAGCAGTTGGGACAGGGACGGCACAGATACGCAGTATTTT. It translates to CASSWDRDGTDTQYF.

This clonotype turned up a few times. The rearrangement joins TRBV7-2 to TRBJ2-1; D is uncertain. CDR1 SGHTA and CDR2 FQGNSA come from the germline V gene. This CDR3 has 14 residues. The V end lost 5 bases, the J end lost 6 bases, and 14 bases lay between the germline ends. The CDR3 loop is CASSPSLLSNEQFF. In nucleotides, the CDR3 is TGTGCCAGCAGCCCCTCACTCCTTTCCAATGAGCAGTTCTTC.

The chain couples TRBV9 to TRBJ2-3; no firm D call. The CDR3 sequence is 14 residues long. The V and J ends lost 0 bases and 3 bases respectively, with 8 bases between them. The germline V gene has CDR1 SGDLS and CDR2 YYNGEE. CDR3 residues: CASSVAGRTDTQYF. CDR3 nucleotides: TGTGCCAGCAGCGTAGCGGGCAGGACAGATACGCAGTATTTT. Complete variable domain (other parts from reference TRBV9 and TRBJ2-3): DSGVTQTPKHLITATGQRVTLRCSPRSGDLSVYWYQQSLDQGLQFLIQYYNGEERAKGNILERFSAQQFPDLHSELNLSSLELGDSALYFCASSVAGRTDTQYFGPGTRLTVL.